This T cell receptor (beta chain) was identified in a study of Graves' ophthalmopathy and Graves' hyperthyroidism. Study observations and caveats: Blood contained most expanded thyroid clonotypes exceeding 0.001 frequency.

The sequenced template was RNA, covering the TCR beta CDR3 region. HTBI-primed RT-PCR formed the first round, and a multiplex PCR formed the second. TCRdb recomputed calls from the multiplex PCR reads with MiXCR, one row per CDR3 protein. The sample contains about 500,000 distinct CDR3 sequences, roughly 39% of which appear only once. This clonotype has a handful of counts. Its specificity is not known. Input material: peripheral blood or thyroid tissue (not recorded which). The TCR comes from an adult man with Graves' hyperthyroidism.

The CDR3 loop reads CASSNLDRALSQPQHF. CDR3 nucleotides: TGTGCCAGTAGTAACCTGGACAGGGCTTTGAGCCAGCCCCAGCATTTT. This chain joins TRBV19 and TRBJ1-5; 8 nucleotides agree with TRBD1. V lost 4 bases and J lost 7; bases outside the gene matches: 12. CDR1 and CDR2 (germline): LNHDA, SQIVND (reference sequence). The CDR3 spans 16 residues.